Presented here are 5 T cell receptor beta chains from one specimen sequenced in a study of blood T cell repertoires in COVID-19. Profiling relied on immunoSEQ multiplex PCR, and the TCRdb table lists in-frame clones only, not all of them. The table has under 150,000 clones, about 84% seen once. The sequenced sample was peripheral blood. The receptors were sampled from a woman of 80 years or more in a cohort sampled during active or convalescent COVID-19.

The chain carries TRBV10-3 and TRBJ2-2; D possibly corresponds to TRBD2 (6 bases). The germline gives CDR1 ENHRY, CDR2 SYGVKD. V lost 5 bases to trimming and J lost 3 bases, with 13 bases between them. The CDR3 runs 15 residues. For the CDR3, the DNA is TGTGCCATCAGTCCCTCCCCGGGGGACACCGGGGAGCTGTTTTTT. Protein product: CAISPSPGDTGELFF.

The chain uses TRBV18 and TRBJ1-1; D gene unclear. V was shortened by 5 bases and J by 5 bases, with 9 bases between the two germline ends. This CDR3 region has 12 residues. The V gene's germline CDR1 is KGHSH and CDR2 LQKENI. Here the CDR3 DNA reads TGTGCCAGCTCAGGGCCAGTGACTGAAGCTTTCTTT. Its translation is CASSGPVTEAFF.

This sequence joins TRBV5-1 and TRBJ2-6; 9 bases agree with TRBD1. Germline V lookup: CDR1 SGHRS, CDR2 YFSETQ. CDR3 length: 16 residues. V lost 3 bases to trimming and J lost 3 bases; unmatched junction nucleotides: 4. CDR3 in DNA: TGCGCCAGCAGCTCACAGGGGGCAAGTGGGGCCAACGTCCTGACTTTC. This encodes CASSSQGASGANVLTF.

The chain couples TRBV7-2 to TRBJ2-3; TRBD2 agrees at 13 bases. J gave up 1 base and V 4 bases, and 2 bases lay outside the gene matches. CDR3 length equals 16 residues. Germline V CDR1 and CDR2: SGHTA, FQGNSA. The CDR3: CASSYGLAGGTDTQYF. CDR3 sequence (DNA): TGTGCCAGCAGCTACGGACTAGCGGGGGGCACAGATACGCAGTATTTT.

With regard to this clone: Since the CDR3 does not end with the conserved phenylalanine or tryptophan, this likely comes from a read error. The chain uses TRBV4-1 and TRBJ1-2; D is uncertain. Germline CDR1 reads MGHRA; CDR2 reads YSYEKL. The CDR3 is 12 amino acids. V shed 1 base and J shed 8 bases, with 8 bases lying between them. This CDR3 is CASSQGTWGYTI. The CDR3 coding sequence is TGCGCCAGCAGCCAAGGAACTTGGGGCTACACCATC.